This paragraph covers one T cell receptor (beta chain) sequence. The sample comes from a study of technical replicates of blood from a handful of donors. Here immunoSEQ multiplex PCR was the method, and the copy in TCRdb shows in-frame clones only, minus some. This sample has 75,000 to 90,000 clones, with about 96% found just once. Sequencing was done on a sample of T cells isolated from PBMCs. The clonotype was recovered from a human donor in good health.

CDR3 residues: CAWAPGTQETQYF. The CDR3 DNA is TGTGCCTGGGCGCCGGGTACCCAAGAGACCCAGTACTTC. The chain has TRBV30 and TRBJ2-5; D remains unclear. The CDR3 loop spans 13 amino acids. The V end lost 5 bases, the J end lost 1 base, and 11 bases lay between the germline ends. Germline V CDR1 and CDR2: GTSNPN, SVGIG (reference sequence). Based on the CDR3 plus reference TRBV30 and TRBJ2-5, the full variable domain is SQTIHQWPATLVQPVGSPLSLECTVEGTSNPNLYWYRQAAGRGLQLLFYSVGIGQISSEVPQNLSASRPQDRQFILSSKKLLLSDSGFYLCAWAPGTQETQYFGPGTRLLVL.